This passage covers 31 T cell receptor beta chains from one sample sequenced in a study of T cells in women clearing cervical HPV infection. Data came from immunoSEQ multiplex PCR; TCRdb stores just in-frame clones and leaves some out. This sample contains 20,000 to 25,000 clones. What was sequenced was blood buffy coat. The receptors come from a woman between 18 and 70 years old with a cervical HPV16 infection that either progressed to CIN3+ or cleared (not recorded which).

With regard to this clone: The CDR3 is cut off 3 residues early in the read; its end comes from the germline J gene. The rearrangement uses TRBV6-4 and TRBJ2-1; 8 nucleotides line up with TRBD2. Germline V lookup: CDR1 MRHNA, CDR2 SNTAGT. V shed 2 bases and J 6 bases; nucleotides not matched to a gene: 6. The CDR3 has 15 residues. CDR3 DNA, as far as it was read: TGTGCCAGCAGTGACGGGGTAGCGGGACCCAATGAG. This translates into CASSDGVAGPNE. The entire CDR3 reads CASSDGVAGPNEQFF.

CDR3 bases read: TGTGCCAGTAGTAAGCGCGGGAGGGCCGGAGGGTTAAGAGAGACC. Translation: CASSKRGRAGGLRET. The CDR3 in full is CASSKRGRAGGLRETQYF. The V call is TRBV19, the J call TRBJ2-5; TRBD2 matches 9 bases. The CDR3 goes on 3 residues after the read ends, and that part is filled in from the germline J gene. V dropped 4 bases and J dropped 4; count of bases not matched to a gene: 16. In germline, CDR1 is LNHDA, CDR2 SQIVND (reference sequence). This CDR3 has 18 residues.

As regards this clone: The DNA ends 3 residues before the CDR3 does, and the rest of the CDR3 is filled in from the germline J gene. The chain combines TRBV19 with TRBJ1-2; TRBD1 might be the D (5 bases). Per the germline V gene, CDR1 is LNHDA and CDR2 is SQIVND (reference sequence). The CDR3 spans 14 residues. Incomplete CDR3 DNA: TGTGCCAGTAGTCCTACAGGTGGCATTGGCGAC. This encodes CASSPTGGIGD. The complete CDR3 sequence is CASSPTGGIGDYTF.

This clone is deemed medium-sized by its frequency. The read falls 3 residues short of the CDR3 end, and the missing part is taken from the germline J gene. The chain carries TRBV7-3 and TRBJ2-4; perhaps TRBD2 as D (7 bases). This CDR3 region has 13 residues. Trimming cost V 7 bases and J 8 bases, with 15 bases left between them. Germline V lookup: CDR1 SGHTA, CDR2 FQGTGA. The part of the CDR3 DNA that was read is TGTGCCAGCATAGGGGGGGCAGGCGACATT. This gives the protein CASIGGAGDI. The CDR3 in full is CASIGGAGDIQYF.

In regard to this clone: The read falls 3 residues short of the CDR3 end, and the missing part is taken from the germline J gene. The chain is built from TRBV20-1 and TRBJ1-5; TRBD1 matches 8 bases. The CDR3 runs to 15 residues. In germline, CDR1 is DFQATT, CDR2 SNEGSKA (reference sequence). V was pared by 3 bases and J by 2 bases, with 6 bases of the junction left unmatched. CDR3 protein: CSARRDRSGNQPQHF. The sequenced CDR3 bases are TGCAGTGCTAGGAGGGACAGGTCTGGCAATCAGCCC.

CDR3: CASSQAFSNEQFF. The CDR3 bases that were read are TGTGCCAGCAGCCAGGCGTTCTCGAATGAG. V gene TRBV7-3 combines with J gene TRBJ2-1; D call uncertain. The read falls 3 residues short of the CDR3 end, and the missing part is taken from the germline J gene. The CDR3 totals 13 residues. The germline CDR1 and CDR2 sequences are SGHTA and FQGTGA. V was cut by 5 bases and J by 7 bases, with 12 bases left in between.

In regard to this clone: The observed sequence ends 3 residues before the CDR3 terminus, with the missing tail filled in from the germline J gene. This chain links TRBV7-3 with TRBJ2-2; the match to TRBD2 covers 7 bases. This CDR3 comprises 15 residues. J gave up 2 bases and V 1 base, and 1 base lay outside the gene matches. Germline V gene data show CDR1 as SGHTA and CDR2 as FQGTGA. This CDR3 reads CASSLSGGNTGELFF. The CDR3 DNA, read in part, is TGTGCCAGCAGCTTAAGCGGGGGAAACACCGGGGAG.

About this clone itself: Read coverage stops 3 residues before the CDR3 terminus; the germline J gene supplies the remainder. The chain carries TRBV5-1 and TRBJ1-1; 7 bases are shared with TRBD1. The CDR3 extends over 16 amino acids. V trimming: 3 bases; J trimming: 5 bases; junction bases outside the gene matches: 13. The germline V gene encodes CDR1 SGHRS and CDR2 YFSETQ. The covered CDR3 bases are TGCGCCAGCAGCTCGTTGACAGGGTTAAGTCAGACTGAA. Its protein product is CASSSLTGLSQTE. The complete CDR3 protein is CASSSLTGLSQTEAFF.

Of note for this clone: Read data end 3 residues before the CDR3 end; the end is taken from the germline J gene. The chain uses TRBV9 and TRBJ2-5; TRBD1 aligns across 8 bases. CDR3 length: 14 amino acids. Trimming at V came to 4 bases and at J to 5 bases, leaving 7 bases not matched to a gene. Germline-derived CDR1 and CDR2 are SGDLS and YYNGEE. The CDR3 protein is CASSQRQGTETQYF. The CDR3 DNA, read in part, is TGTGCCAGCAGCCAAAGACAGGGGACGGAGACC.

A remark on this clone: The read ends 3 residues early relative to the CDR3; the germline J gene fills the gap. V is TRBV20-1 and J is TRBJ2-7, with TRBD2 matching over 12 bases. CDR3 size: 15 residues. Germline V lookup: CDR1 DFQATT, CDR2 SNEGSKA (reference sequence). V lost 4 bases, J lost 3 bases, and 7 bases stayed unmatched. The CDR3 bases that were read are TGCAGTGCTACCTCTCTAGCGGGAGGGGGCTACGAG. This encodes CSATSLAGGGYE. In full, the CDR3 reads CSATSLAGGGYEQYF.

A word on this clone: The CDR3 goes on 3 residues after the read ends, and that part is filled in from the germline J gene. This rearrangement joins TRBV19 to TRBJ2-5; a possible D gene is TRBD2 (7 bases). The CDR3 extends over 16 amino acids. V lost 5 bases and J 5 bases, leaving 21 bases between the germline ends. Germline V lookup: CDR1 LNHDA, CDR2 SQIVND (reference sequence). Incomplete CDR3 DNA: TGTGCCAGTAGTCGATCGAACCGGGGGGCCCGGGAGACC. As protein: CASSRSNRGARET. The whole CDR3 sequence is CASSRSNRGARETQYF.

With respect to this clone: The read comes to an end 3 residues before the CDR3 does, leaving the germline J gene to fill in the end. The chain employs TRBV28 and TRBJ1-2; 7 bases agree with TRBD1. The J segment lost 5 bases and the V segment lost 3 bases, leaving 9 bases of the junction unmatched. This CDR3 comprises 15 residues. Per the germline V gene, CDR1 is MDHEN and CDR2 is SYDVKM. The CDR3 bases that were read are TGTGCCAGCAGTTTGACAGGGAGGGCGGAGTATGGC. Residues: CASSLTGRAEYG. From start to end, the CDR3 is CASSLTGRAEYGYTF.

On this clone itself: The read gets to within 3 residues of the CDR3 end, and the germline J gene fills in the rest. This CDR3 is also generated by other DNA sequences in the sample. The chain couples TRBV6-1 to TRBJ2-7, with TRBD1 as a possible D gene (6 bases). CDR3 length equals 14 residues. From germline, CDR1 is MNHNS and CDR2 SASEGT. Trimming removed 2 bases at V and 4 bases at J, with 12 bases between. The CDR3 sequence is CASSELRTAYEQYF. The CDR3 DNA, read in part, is TGTGCCAGCAGTGAACTGAGGACAGCTTACGAG.

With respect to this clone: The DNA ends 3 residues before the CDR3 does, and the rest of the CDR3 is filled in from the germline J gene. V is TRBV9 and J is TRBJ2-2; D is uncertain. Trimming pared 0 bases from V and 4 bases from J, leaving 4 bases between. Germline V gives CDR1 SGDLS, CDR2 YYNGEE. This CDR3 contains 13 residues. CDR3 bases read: TGTGCCAGCAGCGTAGCTCGCACCGGGGAG. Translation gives CASSVARTGE. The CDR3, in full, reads CASSVARTGELFF.

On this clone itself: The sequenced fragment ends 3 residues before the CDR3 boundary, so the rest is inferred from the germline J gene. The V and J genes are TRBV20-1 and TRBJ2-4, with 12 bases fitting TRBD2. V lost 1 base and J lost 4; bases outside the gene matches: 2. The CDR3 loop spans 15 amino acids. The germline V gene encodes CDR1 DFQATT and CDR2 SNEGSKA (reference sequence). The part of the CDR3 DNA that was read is TGCAGTGCTAGAGGACTAGCGGGGGCTAAAAACATT. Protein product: CSARGLAGAKNI. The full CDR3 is CSARGLAGAKNIQYF.

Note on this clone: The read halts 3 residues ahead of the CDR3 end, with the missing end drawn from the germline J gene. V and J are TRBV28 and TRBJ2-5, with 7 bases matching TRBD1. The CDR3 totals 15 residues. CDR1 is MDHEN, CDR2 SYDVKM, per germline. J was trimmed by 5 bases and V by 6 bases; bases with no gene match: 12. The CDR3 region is CASRKITGVAETQYF. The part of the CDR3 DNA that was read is TGTGCCAGCAGAAAAATAACAGGGGTTGCTGAGACC.

CDR3: CASSLLPTETQYF. CDR3 DNA (partial): TGTGCCAGCAGCTTACTCCCTACGGAGACC. The chain joins TRBV7-9 to TRBJ2-5; D is ambiguous. The DNA ends 3 residues before the CDR3 does, and the rest of the CDR3 is filled in from the germline J gene. CDR1 is SEHNR, CDR2 FQNEAQ, per germline (reference sequence). This CDR3 region has 13 residues. Trimming shortened V by 2 bases and J by 5 bases, and 9 bases separated the two germline ends. Using reference TRBV7-9 and TRBJ2-5 for the parts outside the CDR3, the full variable domain is DTGVSQNPRHKITKRGQNVTFRCDPISEHNRLYWYRQTLGQGPEFLTYFQNEAQLEKSRLLSDRFSAERPKGSFSTLEIQRTEQGDSAMYLCASSLLPTETQYFGPGTRLLVL.

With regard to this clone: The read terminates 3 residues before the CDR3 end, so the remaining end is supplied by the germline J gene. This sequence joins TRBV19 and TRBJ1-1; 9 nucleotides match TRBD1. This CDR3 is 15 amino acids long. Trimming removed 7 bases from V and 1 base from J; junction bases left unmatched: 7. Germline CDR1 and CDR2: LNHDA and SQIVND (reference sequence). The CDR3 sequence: CASKDRGKQNTEAFF. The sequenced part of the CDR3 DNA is TGTGCCAGTAAGGACAGGGGAAAACAGAACACTGAA.

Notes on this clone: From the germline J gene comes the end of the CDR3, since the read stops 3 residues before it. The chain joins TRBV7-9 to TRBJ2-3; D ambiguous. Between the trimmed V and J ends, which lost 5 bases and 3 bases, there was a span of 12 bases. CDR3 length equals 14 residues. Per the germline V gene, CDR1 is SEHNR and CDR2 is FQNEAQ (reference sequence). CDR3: CASSSPQITDTQYF. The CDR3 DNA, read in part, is TGTGCCAGCAGCAGTCCCCAGATTACAGATACG.

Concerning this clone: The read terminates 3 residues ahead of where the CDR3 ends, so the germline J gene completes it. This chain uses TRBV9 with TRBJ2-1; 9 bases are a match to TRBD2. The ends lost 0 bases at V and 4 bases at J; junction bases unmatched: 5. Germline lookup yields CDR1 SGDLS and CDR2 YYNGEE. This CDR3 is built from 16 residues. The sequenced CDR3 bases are TGTGCCAGCAGCGTAGATCGCGGGGGGGTATACAATGAG. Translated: CASSVDRGGVYNE. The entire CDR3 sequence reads CASSVDRGGVYNEQFF.

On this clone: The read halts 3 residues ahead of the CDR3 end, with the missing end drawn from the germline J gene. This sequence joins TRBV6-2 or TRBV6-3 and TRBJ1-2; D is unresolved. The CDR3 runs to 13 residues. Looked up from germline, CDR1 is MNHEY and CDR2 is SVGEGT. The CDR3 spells CASSYGISEGYTF. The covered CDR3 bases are TGTGCCAGCAGTTACGGCATTTCTGAAGGC.

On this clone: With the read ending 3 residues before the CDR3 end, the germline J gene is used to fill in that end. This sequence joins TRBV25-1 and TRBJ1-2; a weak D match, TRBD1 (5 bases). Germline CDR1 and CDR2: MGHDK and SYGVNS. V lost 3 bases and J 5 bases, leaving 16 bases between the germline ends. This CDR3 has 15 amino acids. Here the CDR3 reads CASSDVLGTPYGYTF. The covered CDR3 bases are TGTGCCAGCAGTGACGTCTTGGGGACTCCTTATGGC.

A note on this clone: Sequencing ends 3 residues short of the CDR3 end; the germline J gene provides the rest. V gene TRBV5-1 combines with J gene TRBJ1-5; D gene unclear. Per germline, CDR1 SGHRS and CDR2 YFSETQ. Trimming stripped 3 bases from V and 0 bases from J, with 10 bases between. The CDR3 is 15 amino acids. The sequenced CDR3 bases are TGCGCCAGCAGCTGCGACTGTAATAGCAATCAGCCC. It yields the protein CASSCDCNSNQP. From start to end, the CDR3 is CASSCDCNSNQPQHF.

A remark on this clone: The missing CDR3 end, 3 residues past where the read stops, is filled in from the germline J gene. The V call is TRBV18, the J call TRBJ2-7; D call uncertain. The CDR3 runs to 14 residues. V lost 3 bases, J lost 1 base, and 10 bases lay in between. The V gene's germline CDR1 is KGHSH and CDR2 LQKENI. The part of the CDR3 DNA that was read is TGTGCCAGCTCACCCCCGTCCCTTTCCTACGAG. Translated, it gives CASSPPSLSYE. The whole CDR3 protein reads CASSPPSLSYEQYF. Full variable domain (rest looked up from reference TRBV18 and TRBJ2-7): NAGVMQNPRHLVRRRGQEARLRCSPMKGHSHVYWYRQLPEEGLKFMVYLQKENIIDESGMPKERFSAEFPKEGPSILRIQQVVRGDSAAYFCASSPPSLSYEQYFGPGTRLTVT.

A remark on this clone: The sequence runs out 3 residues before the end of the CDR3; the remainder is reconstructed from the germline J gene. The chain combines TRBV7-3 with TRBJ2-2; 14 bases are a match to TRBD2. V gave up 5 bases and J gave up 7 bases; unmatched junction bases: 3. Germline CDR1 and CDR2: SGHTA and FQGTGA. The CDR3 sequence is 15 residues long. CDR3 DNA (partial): TGTGCCAGCAGCCAGGGACTAGCGGGAGACGGGGAG. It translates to CASSQGLAGDGE. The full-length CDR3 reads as CASSQGLAGDGELFF. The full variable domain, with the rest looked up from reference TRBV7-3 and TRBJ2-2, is GAGVSQTPSNKVTEKGKYVELRCDPISGHTALYWYRQSLGQGPEFLIYFQGTGAADDSGLPNDRFFAVRPEGSVSTLKIQRTERGDSAVYLCASSQGLAGDGELFFGEGSRLTVL.

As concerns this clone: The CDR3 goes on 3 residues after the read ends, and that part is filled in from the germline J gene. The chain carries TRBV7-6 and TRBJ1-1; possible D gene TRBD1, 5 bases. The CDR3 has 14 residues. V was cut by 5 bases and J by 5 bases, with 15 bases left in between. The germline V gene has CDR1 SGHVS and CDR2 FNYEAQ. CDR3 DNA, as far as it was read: TGTGCCAGCAGCACCAGACAGAGTTTGACTGAA. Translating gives CASSTRQSLTE. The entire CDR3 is CASSTRQSLTEAFF.

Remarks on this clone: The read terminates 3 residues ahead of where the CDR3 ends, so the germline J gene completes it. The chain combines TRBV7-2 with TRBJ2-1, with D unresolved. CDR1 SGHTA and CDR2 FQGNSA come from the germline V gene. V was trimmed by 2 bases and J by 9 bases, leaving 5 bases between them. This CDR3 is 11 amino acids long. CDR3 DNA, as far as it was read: TGTGCCAGCAGCTTAAGGTTTGAG. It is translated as CASSLRFE. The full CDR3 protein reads CASSLRFEQFF.

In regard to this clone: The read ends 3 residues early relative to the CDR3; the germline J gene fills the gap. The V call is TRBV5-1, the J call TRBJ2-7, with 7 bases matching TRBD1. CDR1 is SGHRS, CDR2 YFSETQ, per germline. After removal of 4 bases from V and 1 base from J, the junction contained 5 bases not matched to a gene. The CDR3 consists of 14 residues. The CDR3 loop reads CASSHKTGSYEQYF. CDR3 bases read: TGCGCCAGCAGCCATAAGACAGGGTCCTACGAG.

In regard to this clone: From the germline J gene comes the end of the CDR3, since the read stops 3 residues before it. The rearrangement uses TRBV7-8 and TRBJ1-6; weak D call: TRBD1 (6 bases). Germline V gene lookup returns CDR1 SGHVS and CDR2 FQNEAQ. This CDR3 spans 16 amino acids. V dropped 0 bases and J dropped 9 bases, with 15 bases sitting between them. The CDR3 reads CASSLASAGEGSPLHF. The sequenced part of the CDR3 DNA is TGTGCCAGCAGCTTAGCGTCGGCAGGGGAGGGTTCACCC.

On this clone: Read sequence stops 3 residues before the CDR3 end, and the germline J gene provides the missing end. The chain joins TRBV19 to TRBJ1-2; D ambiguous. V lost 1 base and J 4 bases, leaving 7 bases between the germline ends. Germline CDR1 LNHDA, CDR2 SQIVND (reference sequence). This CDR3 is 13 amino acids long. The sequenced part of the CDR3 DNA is TGTGCCAGTAGTATAGTCGGTAGCTATGGC. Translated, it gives CASSIVGSYG. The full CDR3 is CASSIVGSYGYTF.

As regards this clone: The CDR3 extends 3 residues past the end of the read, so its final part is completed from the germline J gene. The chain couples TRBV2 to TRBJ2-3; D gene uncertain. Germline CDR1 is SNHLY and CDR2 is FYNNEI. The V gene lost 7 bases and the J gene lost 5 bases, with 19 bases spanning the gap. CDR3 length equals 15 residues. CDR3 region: CASTSLPNFGDTQYF. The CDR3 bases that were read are TGTGCCAGCACCTCCCTCCCGAACTTTGGAGATACG. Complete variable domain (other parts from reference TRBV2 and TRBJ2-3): EPEVTQTPSHQVTQMGQEVILRCVPISNHLYFYWYRQILGQKVEFLVSFYNNEISEKSEIFDDQFSVERPDGSNFTLKIRSTKLEDSAMYFCASTSLPNFGDTQYFGPGTRLTVL.